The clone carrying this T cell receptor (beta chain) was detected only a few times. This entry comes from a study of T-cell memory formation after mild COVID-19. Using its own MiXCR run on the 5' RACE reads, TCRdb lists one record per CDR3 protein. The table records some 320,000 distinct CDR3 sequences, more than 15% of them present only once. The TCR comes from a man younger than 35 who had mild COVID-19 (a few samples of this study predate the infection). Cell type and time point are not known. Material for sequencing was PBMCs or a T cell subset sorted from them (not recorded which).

CDR3 DNA sequence: TGTGCCAGCAGTACGGGCTATTATGAGCCCCAGCATTTT. Protein: CASSTGYYEPQHF. The chain is built from TRBV12-3 or TRBV12-4 and TRBJ1-5; no definite D call. The length of the CDR3 is 13 residues. V shed 5 bases and J shed 8 bases, with 13 bases lying between them.